This T cell receptor (beta chain) was found in a study of cytomegalovirus exposure and HLA in healthy donors. PCR was performed using 60 Vbeta and 13 Jbeta primers. The table came from immunoSEQ multiplex PCR; TCRdb's copy has only in-frame clones and leaves some out. The sample comprises nearly 80,000 clones, roughly 79% of which are singletons, and around 21% rests with the top ten. This clone was found once. The germline V and J ends were trimmed by 4 bases and 2 bases, with 6 bases remaining between them. The V gene's germline CDR1 is MGHDK and CDR2 SYGVNS. The CDR3 covers 14 residues. This rearrangement joins TRBV25-1 to TRBJ1-6; D call uncertain. Sequenced input: PBMCs. The receptor was isolated from a woman between 40 and 50 years old in good health and CMV-seropositive. The CDR3 DNA is TGTGCCAGCAGTGGCGGGACCTATAATTCACCCCTCCACTTT. Its protein is CASSGGTYNSPLHF. The complete variable domain, with remaining parts taken from reference TRBV25-1 and TRBJ1-6, reads EADIYQTPRYLVIGTGKKITLECSQTMGHDKMYWYQQDPGMELHLIHYSYGVNSTEKGDLSSESTVSRIRTEHFPLTLESARPSHTSQYLCASSGGTYNSPLHFGNGTRLTVT.